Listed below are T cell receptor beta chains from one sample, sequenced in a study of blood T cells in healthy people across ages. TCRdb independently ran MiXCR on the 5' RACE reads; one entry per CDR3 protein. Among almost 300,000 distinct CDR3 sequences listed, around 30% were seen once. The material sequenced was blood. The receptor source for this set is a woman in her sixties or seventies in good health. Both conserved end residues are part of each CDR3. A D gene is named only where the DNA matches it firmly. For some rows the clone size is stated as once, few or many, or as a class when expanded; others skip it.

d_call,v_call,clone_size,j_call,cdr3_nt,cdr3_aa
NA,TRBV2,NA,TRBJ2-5,TGTGCCAGCAGTAGAGTCTACGCGGACGAGACCCAGTACTTC,CASSRVYADETQYF
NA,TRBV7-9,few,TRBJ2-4,TGTGCCAGCAGCCCAGTGGGGGAGGTGGACATTCAGTACTTC,CASSPVGEVDIQYF
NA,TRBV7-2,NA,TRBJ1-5,TGTGCCAGCAGCTTTAAAAGGGATCAGCCCCAGCATTTT,CASSFKRDQPQHF
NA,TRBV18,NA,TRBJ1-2,TGTGCCAGCTCACCAAATCCTGTTGCGGAGGGCTACACCTTC,CASSPNPVAEGYTF
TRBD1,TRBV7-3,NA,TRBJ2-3,TGTGCCAGCAGCTTAATAGGGACAGGGTTCACAGATACGCAGTATTTT,CASSLIGTGFTDTQYF
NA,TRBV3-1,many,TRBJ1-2,TGTGCCAGCAGCCAATCCGAGATGGGCTACACCTTC,CASSQSEMGYTF
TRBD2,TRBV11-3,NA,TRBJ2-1,TGTGCCAGCAGCTTAGTTGGGACTAGCGGGAGCTATGAGCAGTTCTTC,CASSLVGTSGSYEQFF
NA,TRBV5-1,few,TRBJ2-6,TGCGCCAGCAGGGGGGGCTCTGGGGCCAACGTCCTGACTTTC,CASRGGSGANVLTF
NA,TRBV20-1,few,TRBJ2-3,TGCAGTGCTCCCGGAGGGGGGCCGGATACGCAGTATTTT,CSAPGGGPDTQYF
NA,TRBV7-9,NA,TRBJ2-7,TGTGCCAGCAGCTTAGAAGGGTCATACGTCACTACCGAGCAGTACTTC,CASSLEGSYVTTEQYF